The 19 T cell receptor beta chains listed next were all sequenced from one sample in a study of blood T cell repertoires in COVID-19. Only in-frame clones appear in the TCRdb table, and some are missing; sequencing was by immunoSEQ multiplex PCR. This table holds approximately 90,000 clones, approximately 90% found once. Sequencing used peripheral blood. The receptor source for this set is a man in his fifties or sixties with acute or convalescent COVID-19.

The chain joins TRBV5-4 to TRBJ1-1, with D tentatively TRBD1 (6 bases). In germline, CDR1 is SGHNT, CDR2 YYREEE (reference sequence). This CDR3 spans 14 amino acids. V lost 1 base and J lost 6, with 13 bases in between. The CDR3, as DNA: TGTGCCAGCAGCTTGTATCCCGAGGGGGCTGAAGCTTTCTTT. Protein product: CASSLYPEGAEAFF. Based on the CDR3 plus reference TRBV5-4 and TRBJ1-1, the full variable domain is ETGVTQSPTHLIKTRGQQVTLRCSSQSGHNTVSWYQQALGQGPQFIFQYYREEENGRGNFPPRFSGLQFPNYSSELNVNALELDDSALYLCASSLYPEGAEAFFGQGTRLTVV.

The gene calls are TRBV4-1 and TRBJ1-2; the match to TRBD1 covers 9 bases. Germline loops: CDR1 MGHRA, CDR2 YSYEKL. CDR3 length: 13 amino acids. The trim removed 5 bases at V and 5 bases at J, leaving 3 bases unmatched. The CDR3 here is CASSETGGYGYTF. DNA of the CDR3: TGCGCCAGCAGCGAGACAGGGGGTTATGGCTACACCTTC.

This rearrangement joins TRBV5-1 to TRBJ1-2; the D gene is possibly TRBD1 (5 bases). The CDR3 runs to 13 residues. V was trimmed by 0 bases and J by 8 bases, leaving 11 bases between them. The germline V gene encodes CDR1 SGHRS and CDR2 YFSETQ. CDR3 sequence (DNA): TGCGCCAGCAGCTTGGGTATCGGACAAGGCTACACCTTC. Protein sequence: CASSLGIGQGYTF.

CDR3 DNA sequence: TGTGCCAGCAGCTTAGTAATGGTCCGGGAGCAGTACTTC. It yields the protein CASSLVMVREQYF. The chain employs TRBV7-2 and TRBJ2-7; D is ambiguous. Trimming cost V 1 base and J 7 bases, with 11 bases left between them. Germline V gene lookup returns CDR1 SGHTA and CDR2 FQGNSA. The CDR3 contains 13 residues.

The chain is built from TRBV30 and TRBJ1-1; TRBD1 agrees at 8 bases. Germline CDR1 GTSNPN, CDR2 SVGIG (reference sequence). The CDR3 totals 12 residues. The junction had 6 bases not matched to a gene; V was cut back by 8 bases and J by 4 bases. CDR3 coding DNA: TGTGCCGGCGACAGGGGATCCACTGAAGCTTTCTTT. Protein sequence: CAGDRGSTEAFF.

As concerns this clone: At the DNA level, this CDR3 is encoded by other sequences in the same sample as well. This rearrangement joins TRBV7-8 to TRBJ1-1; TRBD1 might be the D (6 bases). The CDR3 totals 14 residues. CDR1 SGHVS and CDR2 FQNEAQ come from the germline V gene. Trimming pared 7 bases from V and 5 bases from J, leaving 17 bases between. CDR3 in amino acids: CASTRQDPNTEAFF. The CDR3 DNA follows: TGTGCCAGCACACGACAGGATCCGAATACTGAAGCTTTCTTT.

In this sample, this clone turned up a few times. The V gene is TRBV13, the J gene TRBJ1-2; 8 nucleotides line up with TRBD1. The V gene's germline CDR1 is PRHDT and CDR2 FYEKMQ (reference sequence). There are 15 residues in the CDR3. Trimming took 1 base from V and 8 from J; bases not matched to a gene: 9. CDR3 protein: CASSLVLTGGNGYTF. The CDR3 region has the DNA TGTGCCAGCAGCTTAGTCCTCACAGGGGGTAACGGCTACACCTTC.

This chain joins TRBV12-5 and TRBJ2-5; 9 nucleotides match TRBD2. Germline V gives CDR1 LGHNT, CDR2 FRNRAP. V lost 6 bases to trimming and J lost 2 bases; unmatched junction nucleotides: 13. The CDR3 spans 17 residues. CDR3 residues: CASGKYDGLAGQETQYF. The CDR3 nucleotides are TGTGCTAGTGGGAAATACGATGGGCTAGCGGGGCAAGAGACCCAGTACTTC.

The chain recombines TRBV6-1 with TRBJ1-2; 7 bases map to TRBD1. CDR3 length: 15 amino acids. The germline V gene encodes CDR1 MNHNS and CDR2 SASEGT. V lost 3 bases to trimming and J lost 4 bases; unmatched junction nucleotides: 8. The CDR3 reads CASSERQGPSYGYTF. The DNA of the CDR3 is TGTGCCAGCAGTGAGCGACAGGGACCGTCCTATGGCTACACCTTC.

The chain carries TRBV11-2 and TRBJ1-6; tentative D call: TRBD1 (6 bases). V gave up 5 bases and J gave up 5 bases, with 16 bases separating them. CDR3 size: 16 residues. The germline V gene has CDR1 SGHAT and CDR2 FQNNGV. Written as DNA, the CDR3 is TGTGCCAGCAGCCGAGGGGGGGAGATGAATAATTCACCCCTCCACTTT. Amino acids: CASSRGGEMNNSPLHF.

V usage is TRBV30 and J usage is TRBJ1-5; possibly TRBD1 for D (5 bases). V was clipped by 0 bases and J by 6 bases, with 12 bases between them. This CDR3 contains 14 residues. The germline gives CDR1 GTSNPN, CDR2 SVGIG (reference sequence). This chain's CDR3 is CAWSVRQGGQPQHF. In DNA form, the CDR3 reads TGTGCCTGGAGTGTCAGGCAGGGCGGTCAGCCCCAGCATTTT. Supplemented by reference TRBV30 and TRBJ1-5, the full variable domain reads SQTIHQWPATLVQPVGSPLSLECTVEGTSNPNLYWYRQAAGRGLQLLFYSVGIGQISSEVPQNLSASRPQDRQFILSSKKLLLSDSGFYLCAWSVRQGGQPQHFGDGTRLSIL.

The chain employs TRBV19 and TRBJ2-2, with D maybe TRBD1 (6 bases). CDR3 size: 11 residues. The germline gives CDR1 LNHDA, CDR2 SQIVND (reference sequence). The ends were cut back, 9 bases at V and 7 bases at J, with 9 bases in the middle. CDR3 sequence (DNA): TGTGCCAGCACAGGGTACGGGGAGCTGTTTTTT. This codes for CASTGYGELFF.

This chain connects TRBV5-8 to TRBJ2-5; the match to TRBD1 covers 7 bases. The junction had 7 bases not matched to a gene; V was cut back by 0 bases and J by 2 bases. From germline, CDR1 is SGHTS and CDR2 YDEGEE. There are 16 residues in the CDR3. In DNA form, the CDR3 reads TGTGCCAGCAGCTTGGGGGTAGGGACAGAACAAGAGACCCAGTACTTC. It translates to CASSLGVGTEQETQYF. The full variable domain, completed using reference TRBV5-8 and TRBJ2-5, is EAGVTQSPTHLIKTRGQQATLRCSPISGHTSVYWYQQALGLGLQFLLWYDEGEERNRGNFPPRFSGRQFPNYSSELNVNALELEDSALYLCASSLGVGTEQETQYFGPGTRLLVL.

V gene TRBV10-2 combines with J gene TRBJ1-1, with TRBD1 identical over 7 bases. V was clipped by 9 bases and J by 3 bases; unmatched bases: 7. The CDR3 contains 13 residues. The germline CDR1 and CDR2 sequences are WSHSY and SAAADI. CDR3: CASARDRYTEAFF. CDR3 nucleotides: TGCGCCAGTGCCAGGGACAGATACACTGAAGCTTTCTTT.

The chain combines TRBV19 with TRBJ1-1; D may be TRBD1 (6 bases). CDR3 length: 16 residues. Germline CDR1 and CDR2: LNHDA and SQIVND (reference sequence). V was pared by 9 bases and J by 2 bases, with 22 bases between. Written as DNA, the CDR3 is TGTGCCAGCGTAGCCCTTGGGACATCCCTTAACACTGAAGCTTTCTTT. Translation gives CASVALGTSLNTEAFF.

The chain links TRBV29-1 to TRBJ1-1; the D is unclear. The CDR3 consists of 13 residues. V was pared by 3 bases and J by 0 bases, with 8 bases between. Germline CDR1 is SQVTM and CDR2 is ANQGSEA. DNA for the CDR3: TGCAGCGTTGAGGCCCAATTGAACACTGAAGCTTTCTTT. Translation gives CSVEAQLNTEAFF.

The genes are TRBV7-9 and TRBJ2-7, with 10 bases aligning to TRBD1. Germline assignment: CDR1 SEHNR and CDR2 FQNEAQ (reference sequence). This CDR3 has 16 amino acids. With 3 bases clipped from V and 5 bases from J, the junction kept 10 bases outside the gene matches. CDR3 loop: CASSFMTGTGVNEQYF. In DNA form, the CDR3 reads TGTGCCAGCAGCTTCATGACCGGGACAGGGGTAAACGAGCAGTACTTC. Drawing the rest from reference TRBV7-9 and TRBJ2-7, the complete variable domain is DTGVSQNPRHKITKRGQNVTFRCDPISEHNRLYWYRQTLGQGPEFLTYFQNEAQLEKSRLLSDRFSAERPKGSFSTLEIQRTEQGDSAMYLCASSFMTGTGVNEQYFGPGTRLTVT.

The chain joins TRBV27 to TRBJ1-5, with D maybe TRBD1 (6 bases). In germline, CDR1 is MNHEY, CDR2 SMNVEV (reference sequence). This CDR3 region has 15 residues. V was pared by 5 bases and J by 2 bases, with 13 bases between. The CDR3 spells CASSARGAGNQPQHF. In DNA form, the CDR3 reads TGTGCCAGCAGTGCCCGGGGGGCCGGCAATCAGCCCCAGCATTTT.

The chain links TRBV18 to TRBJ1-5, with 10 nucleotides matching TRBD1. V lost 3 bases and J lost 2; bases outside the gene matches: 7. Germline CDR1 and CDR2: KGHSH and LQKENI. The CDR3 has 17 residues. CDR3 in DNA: TGTGCCAGCTCACCGCTAAGTGGGACAGGGGGCAATCAGCCCCAGCATTTT. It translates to CASSPLSGTGGNQPQHF.